This TCR beta chain was sequenced during a study of shared clonotypes between healthy human individuals. The study, taken as a whole, reports: When compared with the clonotypes that were shared by all four sorted-subset donors, the non-shared clonotypes turned out to have lower generation probabilities.

Donors were Caucasian adults residing in Nashville, Tennessee, USA. The split of CD4+ cells yielded CD45RA+ naive and CD45RA-negative memory subsets. An even split of each subset's genomic DNA across several immunoSEQ plates was performed. TCRdb keeps only in-frame clones here, not all; method: immunoSEQ multiplex PCR. The sample lists around 200,000 clones; approximately 61% were seen once. J was trimmed by 2 bases and V by 5 bases; bases with no gene match: 11. Per the germline V gene, CDR1 is MGHDK and CDR2 is SYGVNS. CDR3 length: 17 amino acids. As for this clone: What it binds is not known.

The clonotype originates from a man between 25 and 39 years old in good health. The chain recombines TRBV25-1 with TRBJ2-1; 8 bases align to TRBD2. Source material: memory CD4+ T cells sorted from blood. Subset meaning: CD45RA-negative fraction. In DNA, the CDR3 is TGTGCCAGCAGTCATCCTAGGCGGGAGGACCCCTACAATGAGCAGTTCTTC. Residues: CASSHPRREDPYNEQFF.